Described below is a single T cell receptor beta chain sequence and its context. This sample was taken from a study of blood T cell repertoires in COVID-19. At the level of the study: Spain, Italy and the United States supplied samples that represented acute and convalescent COVID-19.

The method was immunoSEQ multiplex PCR; TCRdb's version includes in-frame clones alone and lacks a portion of them. The sample includes approximately 30,000 clones, 90% of them seen just once. Germline V lookup: CDR1 ENHRY, CDR2 SYGVKD. V lost 4 bases, J lost 1 base, and 5 bases stayed unmatched. This CDR3 contains 15 residues. The chain combines TRBV10-3 with TRBJ1-1, with 8 bases that match TRBD1. The source is a man aged 70-80 years with active or convalescent COVID-19. Source material: peripheral blood. The CDR3 nucleotides are TGTGCCATCAGTGTACTCGGGACAGGGAACACTGAAGCTTTCTTT. Its protein is CAISVLGTGNTEAFF.